These 20 T cell receptor beta chains came from one sample sequenced in a study of blood T cell repertoires in COVID-19. The assay was immunoSEQ multiplex PCR, and TCRdb's table has in-frame clones only and misses some. Of more than 85,000 clones in the sample, approximately 72% were seen once. The sequencing sample was made of peripheral blood. These receptors all come from a man between 65 and 79 years old with acute or convalescent COVID-19.

The rearrangement uses TRBV5-3 and TRBJ2-2; 12 bases agree with TRBD2. TRBV5-3 is treated as an ORF (open reading frame) with a function not yet certain. The CDR3 runs 18 residues. The V segment lost 1 base and the J segment 8 bases; nucleotides outside the gene matches: 12. The CDR3 coding sequence is TGTGCCAGAAGCTTGTTACCCGCTAGCGGGAGGGCAGATGGGGAGCTGTTTTTT. This translates into CARSLLPASGRADGELFF.

The gene calls are TRBV5-5 and TRBJ2-1; the match to TRBD2 covers 8 bases. The germline V gene encodes CDR1 SGHKS and CDR2 YYEKEE (reference sequence). This CDR3 has 14 residues. Trimming at V came to 2 bases and at J to 6 bases, leaving 4 bases not matched to a gene. The CDR3 loop reads CASSLVAGSNEQFF. The DNA for the CDR3 is TGTGCCAGCAGCTTAGTAGCGGGGAGCAATGAGCAGTTCTTC.

This clone came up a few times. V usage is TRBV18 and J usage is TRBJ2-7; 9 nucleotides match TRBD1. CDR1 KGHSH and CDR2 LQKENI come from the germline V gene. With V trimmed by 5 bases and J by 0 bases, 8 bases remained unmatched. The CDR3 length is 16 residues. CDR3 in DNA: TGTGCCAGCTCATCAACCGGGACAGGGATCTCCTACGAGCAGTACTTC. This sequence encodes CASSSTGTGISYEQYF.

V gene TRBV6-6 combines with J gene TRBJ1-5; tentatively, D is TRBD1 (6 bases). The germline gives CDR1 MNHNY, CDR2 SVGAGI (reference sequence). The CDR3 has 16 residues. Trimming cost V 6 bases and J 0 bases, with 15 bases left between them. CDR3 in amino acids: CASSDFGGVSNQPQHF. CDR3 sequence (DNA): TGTGCCAGCAGCGACTTTGGGGGCGTTAGCAATCAGCCCCAGCATTTT.

This clone has a handful of counts. The gene calls are TRBV6-1 and TRBJ2-7; 8 bases fit TRBD2. Trimming took 0 bases from V and 4 from J; bases not matched to a gene: 2. The CDR3 contains 14 residues. Germline CDR1 MNHNS, CDR2 SASEGT. CDR3 region: CASSEAGLGYEQYF. The CDR3 DNA follows: TGTGCCAGCAGTGAAGCGGGACTAGGGTACGAGCAGTACTTC.

The V gene is TRBV6-5, the J gene TRBJ2-3; 11 positions agree with TRBD2. Germline CDR1 reads MNHEY; CDR2 reads SVGAGI. V shed 4 bases, J shed 2 bases, and the junction held 2 bases outside the gene matches. The CDR3 is 15 amino acids. The DNA for the CDR3 is TGTGCCAGCAGTTTGGGACTAGCGGACACAGATACGCAGTATTTT. This codes for CASSLGLADTDTQYF.

This clone was counted once. The CDR3: CASSDGQGGVEQYF. CDR3 DNA: TGCGCCAGCAGCGACGGACAGGGAGGAGTCGAGCAGTACTTC. The V gene is TRBV5-1, the J gene TRBJ2-7, with 8 positions matching TRBD1. With V trimmed by 4 bases and J by 6 bases, 9 bases remained unmatched. Germline V gene data show CDR1 as SGHRS and CDR2 as YFSETQ. CDR3 length: 14 residues. Full variable domain (missing parts from reference TRBV5-1 and TRBJ2-7): KAGVTQTPRYLIKTRGQQVTLSCSPISGHRSVSWYQQTPGQGLQFLFEYFSETQRNKGNFPGRFSGRQFSNSRSEMNVSTLELGDSALYLCASSDGQGGVEQYFGPGTRLTVT.

The CDR3 reads CASSPGGGYNEQFF. CDR3 DNA: TGTGCCAGCAGCCCTGGGGGGGGCTACAATGAGCAGTTCTTC. The rearrangement uses TRBV7-3 and TRBJ2-1; TRBD2 agrees at 7 bases. The CDR3 has 14 amino acids. Looked up from germline, CDR1 is SGHTA and CDR2 is FQGTGA. V lost 5 bases and J lost 3; bases outside the gene matches: 4.

The J gene is TRBJ2-1, the V gene TRBV28; perhaps TRBD2 as D (5 bases). Germline V gives CDR1 MDHEN, CDR2 SYDVKM. Trimming took off 10 bases at V and 5 bases at J, with 12 bases between the two ends. This CDR3 region has 12 residues. CDR3 region: CATKGVDNEQFF. Written as DNA, the CDR3 is TGTGCCACCAAGGGAGTAGACAATGAGCAGTTCTTC.

This clone was seen a handful of times. This rearrangement joins TRBV19 to TRBJ1-1, with 7 bases aligning to TRBD1. Germline CDR1 LNHDA, CDR2 SQIVND (reference sequence). The CDR3 extends over 14 amino acids. Losses at the gene ends were 6 bases for V and 6 bases for J; bases not matched to a gene: 10. The CDR3 region is CASRLPGQLSEAFF. In DNA form, the CDR3 reads TGTGCCAGTAGGCTTCCGGGACAGCTATCTGAAGCTTTCTTT.

The chain joins TRBV28 to TRBJ2-3; 7 bases fit TRBD1. V shed 6 bases and J 1 base; nucleotides not matched to a gene: 4. CDR1 is MDHEN and CDR2 is SYDVKM in the germline V gene. The CDR3 is 14 residues long. The CDR3 reads CASRTGVGTDTQYF. CDR3 coding DNA: TGTGCCAGCAGAACAGGGGTCGGCACAGATACGCAGTATTTT.

This clone was detected a few times. The V call is TRBV9, the J call TRBJ2-5, with D possibly matching TRBD1 (7 bases). V was shortened by 4 bases and J by 5 bases, with 15 bases between the two germline ends. The CDR3 runs 14 residues. The germline gives CDR1 SGDLS, CDR2 YYNGEE. The CDR3 coding sequence is TGTGCCAGCAGCCCTCGGACAGGAGGGGAGACCCAGTACTTC. This gives the protein CASSPRTGGETQYF.

The chain links TRBV6-4 to TRBJ2-1, with 9 bases that match TRBD2. The CDR3 consists of 13 residues. CDR1 is MRHNA, CDR2 SNTAGT, per germline. The V and J ends lost 5 bases and 10 bases, in that order; junction bases with no gene match: 6. CDR3 region: CASSYLAGLEQFF. In DNA, the CDR3 is TGTGCCAGCAGTTACCTAGCGGGATTGGAGCAGTTCTTC.

J is TRBJ2-5 and V is TRBV11-3, with D maybe TRBD2 (5 bases). The CDR3 contains 13 residues. Trimming shortened V by 1 base and J by 6 bases, and 9 bases separated the two germline ends. CDR1 is SGHNT and CDR2 is YENEEA in the germline V gene. This CDR3 is CASSLAGEKTQYF. The CDR3 DNA reads as TGTGCCAGCAGCTTAGCCGGGGAAAAGACCCAGTACTTC.

This clone came up a few times. CDR3 sequence: CASSYPSGGGYYEQYF. CDR3 sequence (DNA): TGTGCCAGCAGTTACCCCTCGGGAGGGGGATACTACGAGCAGTACTTC. V usage is TRBV6-2 or TRBV6-3 and J usage is TRBJ2-7; 8 nucleotides match TRBD2. The germline V gene has CDR1 MNHEY and CDR2 SVGEGT. The V gene end was trimmed by 2 bases and the J gene end by 3 bases; junction bases not matched to a gene: 9. This CDR3 spans 16 amino acids.

The J gene is TRBJ1-1, the V gene TRBV5-6; D may be TRBD1 (6 bases). The germline V gene encodes CDR1 SGHDT and CDR2 YYEEEE. The CDR3 runs to 15 residues. Trimming shortened V by 3 bases and J by 4 bases, and 16 bases separated the two germline ends. The CDR3 sequence: CASSWYSQGFTEAFF. CDR3 DNA sequence: TGTGCCAGCAGCTGGTACTCCCAGGGGTTCACTGAAGCTTTCTTT. The entire variable domain, with the rest obtained from reference TRBV5-6 and TRBJ1-1, is as follows: DAGVTQSPTHLIKTRGQQVTLRCSPKSGHDTVSWYQQALGQGPQFIFQYYEEEERQRGNFPDRFSGHQFPNYSSELNVNALLLGDSALYLCASSWYSQGFTEAFFGQGTRLTVV.

This chain joins TRBV10-3 and TRBJ1-3, with D unresolved. V was pared by 5 bases and J by 6 bases, with 8 bases between. From germline, CDR1 is ENHRY and CDR2 SYGVKD. The CDR3 is 12 amino acids. The CDR3 bases are TGTGCCATCAGTCAGGTAGAAAACACCATATATTTT. Amino acid sequence: CAISQVENTIYF.

The gene calls are TRBV7-2 and TRBJ1-5, with 7 bases aligning to TRBD1. CDR3 size: 18 residues. CDR1 is SGHTA, CDR2 FQGNSA, per germline. V shed 2 bases, J shed 0 bases, and the junction held 10 bases outside the gene matches. The CDR3, as DNA: TGTGCCAGCAGCTTAAGTGCAGGGACAGACTATAGCAATCAGCCCCAGCATTTT. This gives the protein CASSLSAGTDYSNQPQHF. Based on the CDR3 plus reference TRBV7-2 and TRBJ1-5, the full variable domain is GAGVSQSPSNKVTEKGKDVELRCDPISGHTALYWYRQSLGQGLEFLIYFQGNSAPDKSGLPSDRFSAERTGGSVSTLTIQRTQQEDSAVYLCASSLSAGTDYSNQPQHFGDGTRLSIL.

The chain employs TRBV24-1 and TRBJ2-1, with a possible D match to TRBD1 (5 bases). Trimming pared 0 bases from V and 9 bases from J, leaving 8 bases between. Germline V CDR1 and CDR2: KGHDR, SFDVKD. The CDR3 contains 13 residues. The CDR3 sequence: CATSDLQRGEQFF. CDR3 DNA sequence: TGTGCCACCAGTGATTTGCAAAGGGGTGAGCAGTTCTTC.

The chain recombines TRBV19 with TRBJ1-2, with TRBD1 matching 12 bases. CDR1 is LNHDA, CDR2 SQIVND, per germline (reference sequence). The junction had 4 bases not matched to a gene; V was cut back by 10 bases and J by 7 bases. The CDR3 sequence is 12 residues long. In nucleotides, the CDR3 is TGTGCCACGGGACAGGGGGCGCTTGGCTACACCTTC. This gives the protein CATGQGALGYTF. Filled out from reference TRBV19 and TRBJ1-2, the complete variable domain reads DGGITQSPKYLFRKEGQNVTLSCEQNLNHDAMYWYRQDPGQGLRLIYYSQIVNDFQKGDIAEGYSVSREKKESFPLTVTSAQKNPTAFYLCATGQGALGYTFGSGTRLTVV.